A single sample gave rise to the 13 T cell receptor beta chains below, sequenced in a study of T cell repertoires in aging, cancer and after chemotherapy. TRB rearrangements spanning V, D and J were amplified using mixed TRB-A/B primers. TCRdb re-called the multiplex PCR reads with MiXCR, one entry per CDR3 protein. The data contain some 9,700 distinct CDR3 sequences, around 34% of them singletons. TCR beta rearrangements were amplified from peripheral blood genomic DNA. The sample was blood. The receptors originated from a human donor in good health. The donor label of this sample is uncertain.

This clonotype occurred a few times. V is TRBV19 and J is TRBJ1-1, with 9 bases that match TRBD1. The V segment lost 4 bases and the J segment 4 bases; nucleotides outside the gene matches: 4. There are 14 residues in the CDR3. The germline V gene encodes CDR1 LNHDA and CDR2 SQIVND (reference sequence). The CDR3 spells CASSKLQGATEAFF. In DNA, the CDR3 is TGTGCCAGTAGTAAACTACAGGGGGCCACTGAAGCTTTCTTT.

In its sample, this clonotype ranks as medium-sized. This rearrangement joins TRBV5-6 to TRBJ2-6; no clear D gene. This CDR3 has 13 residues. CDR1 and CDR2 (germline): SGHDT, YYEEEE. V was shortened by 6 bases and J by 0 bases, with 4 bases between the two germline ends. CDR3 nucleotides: TGTGCCAGCATGCTCTCTGGGGCCAACGTCCTGACTTTC. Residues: CASMLSGANVLTF.

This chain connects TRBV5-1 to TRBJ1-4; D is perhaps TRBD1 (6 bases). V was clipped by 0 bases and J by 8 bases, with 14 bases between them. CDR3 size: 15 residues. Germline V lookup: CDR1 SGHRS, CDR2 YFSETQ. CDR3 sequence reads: CASSLAGQGREKLFF. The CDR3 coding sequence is TGCGCCAGCAGCTTGGCCGGGCAGGGGAGGGAAAAACTGTTTTTT.

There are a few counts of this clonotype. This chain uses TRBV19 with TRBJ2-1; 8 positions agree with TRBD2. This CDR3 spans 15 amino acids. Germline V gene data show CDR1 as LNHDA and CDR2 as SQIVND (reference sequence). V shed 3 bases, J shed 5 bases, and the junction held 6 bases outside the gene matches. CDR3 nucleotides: TGTGCCAGTAGTATTGGCGGGGGGCTAAACAATGAGCAGTTCTTC. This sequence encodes CASSIGGGLNNEQFF.

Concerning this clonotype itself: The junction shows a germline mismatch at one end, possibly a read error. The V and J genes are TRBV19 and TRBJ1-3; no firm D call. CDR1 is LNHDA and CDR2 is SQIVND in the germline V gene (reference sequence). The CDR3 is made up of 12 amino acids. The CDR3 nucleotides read TGTGCCAGTAGTACCCGTGGAAACTCCATATATTTT. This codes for CASSTRGNSIYF.

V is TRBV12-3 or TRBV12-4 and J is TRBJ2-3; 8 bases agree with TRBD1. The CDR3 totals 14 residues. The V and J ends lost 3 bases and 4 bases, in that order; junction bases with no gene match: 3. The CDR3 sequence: CASSFQGAPDTQYF. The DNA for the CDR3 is TGTGCCAGCAGTTTTCAGGGGGCCCCAGATACGCAGTATTTT.

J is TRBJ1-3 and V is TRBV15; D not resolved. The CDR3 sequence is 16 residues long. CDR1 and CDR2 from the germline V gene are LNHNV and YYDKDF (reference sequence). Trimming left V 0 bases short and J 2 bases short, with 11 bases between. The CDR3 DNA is TGTGCCACCAGCAGAGATAATTTCCTCGCTGGAAACACCATATATTTT. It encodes CATSRDNFLAGNTIYF.

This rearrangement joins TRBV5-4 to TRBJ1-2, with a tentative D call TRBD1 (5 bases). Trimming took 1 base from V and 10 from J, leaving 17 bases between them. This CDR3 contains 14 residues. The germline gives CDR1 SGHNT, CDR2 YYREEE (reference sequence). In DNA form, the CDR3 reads TGTGCCAGCAGCTTGTCCACATGGGGGAACCACTACACCTTC. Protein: CASSLSTWGNHYTF.

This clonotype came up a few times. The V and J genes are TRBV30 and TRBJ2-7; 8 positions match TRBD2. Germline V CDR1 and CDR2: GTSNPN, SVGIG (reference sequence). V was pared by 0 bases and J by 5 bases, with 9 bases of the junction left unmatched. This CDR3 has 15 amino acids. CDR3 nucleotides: TGTGCCTGGAGTGTACTCGCGGGGGGCGGCGACGAGCAGTACTTC. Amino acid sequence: CAWSVLAGGGDEQYF.

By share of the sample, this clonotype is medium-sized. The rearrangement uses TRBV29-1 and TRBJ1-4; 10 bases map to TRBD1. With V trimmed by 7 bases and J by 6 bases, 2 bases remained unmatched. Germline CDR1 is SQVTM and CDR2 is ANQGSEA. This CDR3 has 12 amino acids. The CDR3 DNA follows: TGCAGCGCGGGACAGGGGCATGAAAAACTGTTTTTT. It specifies CSAGQGHEKLFF.

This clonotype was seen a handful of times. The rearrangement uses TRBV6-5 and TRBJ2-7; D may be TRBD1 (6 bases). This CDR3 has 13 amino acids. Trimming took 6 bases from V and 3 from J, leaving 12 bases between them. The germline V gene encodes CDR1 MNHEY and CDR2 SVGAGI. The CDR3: CASSRQAFYEQYF. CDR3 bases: TGTGCCAGCAGCCGACAGGCTTTCTACGAGCAGTACTTC.

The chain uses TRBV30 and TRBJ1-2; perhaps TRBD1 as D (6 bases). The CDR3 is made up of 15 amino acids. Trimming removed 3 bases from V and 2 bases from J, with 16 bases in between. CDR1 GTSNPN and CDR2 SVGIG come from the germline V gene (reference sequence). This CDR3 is CAWSPGRGGNYGYTF. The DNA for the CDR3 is TGTGCCTGGAGCCCGGGCAGGGGCGGAAACTATGGCTACACCTTC.

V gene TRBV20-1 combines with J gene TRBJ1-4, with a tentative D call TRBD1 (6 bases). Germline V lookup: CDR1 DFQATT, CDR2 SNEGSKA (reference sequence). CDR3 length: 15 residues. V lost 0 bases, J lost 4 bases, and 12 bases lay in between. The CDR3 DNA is TGCAGTGCTAGAGACGGGGGGGCACTTAATGAAAAACTGTTTTTT. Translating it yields CSARDGGALNEKLFF.